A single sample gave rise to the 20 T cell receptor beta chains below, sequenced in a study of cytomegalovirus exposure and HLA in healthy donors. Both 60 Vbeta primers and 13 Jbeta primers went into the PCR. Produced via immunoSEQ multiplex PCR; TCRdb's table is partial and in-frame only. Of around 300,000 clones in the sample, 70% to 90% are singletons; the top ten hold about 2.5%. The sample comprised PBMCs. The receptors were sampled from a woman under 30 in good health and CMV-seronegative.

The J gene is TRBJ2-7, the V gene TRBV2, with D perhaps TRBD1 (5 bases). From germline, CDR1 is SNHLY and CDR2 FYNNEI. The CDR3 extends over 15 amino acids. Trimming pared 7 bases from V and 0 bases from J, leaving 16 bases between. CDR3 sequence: CASKGYGWSSYEQYF. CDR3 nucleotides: TGTGCCAGCAAGGGGTACGGGTGGAGCTCCTACGAGCAGTACTTC.

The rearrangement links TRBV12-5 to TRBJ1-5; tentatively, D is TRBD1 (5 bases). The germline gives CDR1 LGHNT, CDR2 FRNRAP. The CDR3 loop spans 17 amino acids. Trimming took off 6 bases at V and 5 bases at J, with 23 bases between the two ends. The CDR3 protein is CASGLPGGYLSDQPQHF. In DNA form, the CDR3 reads TGTGCTAGTGGCTTGCCGGGGGGGTACCTTTCGGATCAGCCCCAGCATTTT.

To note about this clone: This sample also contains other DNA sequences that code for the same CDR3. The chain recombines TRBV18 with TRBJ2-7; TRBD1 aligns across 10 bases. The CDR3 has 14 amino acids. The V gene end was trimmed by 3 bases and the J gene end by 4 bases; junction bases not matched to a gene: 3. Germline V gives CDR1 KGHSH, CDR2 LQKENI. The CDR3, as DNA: TGTGCCAGCTCACCGGGGACAGGGGAATACGAGCAGTACTTC. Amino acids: CASSPGTGEYEQYF.

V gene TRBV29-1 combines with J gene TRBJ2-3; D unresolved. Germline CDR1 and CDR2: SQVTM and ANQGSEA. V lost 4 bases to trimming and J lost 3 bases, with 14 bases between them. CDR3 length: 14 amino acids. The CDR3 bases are TGCAGCGTTGCGAGCCTACTAAATACAGATACGCAGTATTTT. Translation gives CSVASLLNTDTQYF.

The CDR3 reads CASGGLVGETQYF. The CDR3 region has the DNA TGTGCCAGCGGGGGACTAGTAGGGGAGACCCAGTACTTC. This chain links TRBV25-1 with TRBJ2-5; 8 nucleotides agree with TRBD2. J lost 5 bases, V lost 8 bases, and 7 bases had no gene match. In germline, CDR1 is MGHDK, CDR2 SYGVNS. This CDR3 contains 13 residues.

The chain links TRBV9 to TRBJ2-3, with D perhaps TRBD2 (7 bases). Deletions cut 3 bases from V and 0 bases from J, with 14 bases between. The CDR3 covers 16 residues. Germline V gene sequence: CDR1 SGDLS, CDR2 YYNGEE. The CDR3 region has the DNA TGTGCCAGCAGCGCTGGGGGGGGCACGAGCACAGATACGCAGTATTTT. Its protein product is CASSAGGGTSTDTQYF.

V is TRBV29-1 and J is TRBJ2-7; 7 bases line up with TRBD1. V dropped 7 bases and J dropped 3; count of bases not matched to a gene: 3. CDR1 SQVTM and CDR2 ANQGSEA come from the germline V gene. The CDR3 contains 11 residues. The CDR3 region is CSAGTDYEQYF. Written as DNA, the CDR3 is TGCAGCGCCGGGACAGACTACGAGCAGTACTTC.

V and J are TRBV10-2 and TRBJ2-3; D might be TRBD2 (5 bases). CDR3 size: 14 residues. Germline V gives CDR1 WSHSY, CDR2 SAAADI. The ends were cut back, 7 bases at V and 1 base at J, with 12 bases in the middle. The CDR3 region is CASKSGSRTDTQYF. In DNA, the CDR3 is TGCGCCAGCAAGAGCGGATCTCGCACAGATACGCAGTATTTT.

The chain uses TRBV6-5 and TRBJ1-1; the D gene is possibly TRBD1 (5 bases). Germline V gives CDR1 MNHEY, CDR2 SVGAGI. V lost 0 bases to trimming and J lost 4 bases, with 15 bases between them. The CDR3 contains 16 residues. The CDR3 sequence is CASSYSWAGSGTEAFF. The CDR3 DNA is TGTGCCAGCAGTTACTCCTGGGCAGGGTCAGGCACTGAAGCTTTCTTT.

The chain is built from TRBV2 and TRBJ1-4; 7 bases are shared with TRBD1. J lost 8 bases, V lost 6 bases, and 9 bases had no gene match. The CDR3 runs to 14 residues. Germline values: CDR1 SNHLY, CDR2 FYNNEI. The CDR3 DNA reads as TGTGCCAGCAGCACCGGGACAGTTGGGGAAAAACTGTTTTTT. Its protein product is CASSTGTVGEKLFF.

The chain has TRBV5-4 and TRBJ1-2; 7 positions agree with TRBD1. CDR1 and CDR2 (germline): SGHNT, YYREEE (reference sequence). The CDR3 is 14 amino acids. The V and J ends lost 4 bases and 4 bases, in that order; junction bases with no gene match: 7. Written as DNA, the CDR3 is TGTGCCAGCAGCACAAAACAGGGGTTCTATGGCTACACCTTC. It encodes CASSTKQGFYGYTF.

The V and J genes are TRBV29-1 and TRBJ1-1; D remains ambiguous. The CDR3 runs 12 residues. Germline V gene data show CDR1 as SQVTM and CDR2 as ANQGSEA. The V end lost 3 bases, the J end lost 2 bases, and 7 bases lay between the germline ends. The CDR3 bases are TGCAGCGTTGACCAGGCAAACACTGAAGCTTTCTTT. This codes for CSVDQANTEAFF.

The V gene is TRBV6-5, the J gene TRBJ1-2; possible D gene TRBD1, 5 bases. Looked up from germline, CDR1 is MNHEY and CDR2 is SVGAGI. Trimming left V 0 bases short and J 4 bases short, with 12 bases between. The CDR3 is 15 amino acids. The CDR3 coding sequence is TGTGCCAGCAGTTACTCCCTCGGGGGGGGCTATGGCTACACCTTC. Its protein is CASSYSLGGGYGYTF.

The CDR3 protein is CASSFVMPQDSPDYEQYF. In DNA form, the CDR3 reads TGTGCCAGCAGTTTTGTGATGCCGCAGGACAGCCCCGATTACGAGCAGTACTTC. The J gene is TRBJ2-7, the V gene TRBV27; the D gene is possibly TRBD1 (6 bases). The CDR3 has 18 residues. The V end was cut by 3 bases, the J end by 4 bases, with 25 bases between. CDR1 MNHEY and CDR2 SMNVEV come from the germline V gene (reference sequence).

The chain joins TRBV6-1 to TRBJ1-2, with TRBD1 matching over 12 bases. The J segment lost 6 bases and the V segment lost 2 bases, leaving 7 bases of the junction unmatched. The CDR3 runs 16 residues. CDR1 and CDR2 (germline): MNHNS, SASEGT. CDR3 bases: TGTGCCAGCAGTGAAATCGGGACAGGGGGCGCGAATGGCTACACCTTC. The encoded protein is CASSEIGTGGANGYTF.

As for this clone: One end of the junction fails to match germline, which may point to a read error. CDR3 nucleotides: TGTGCCTGGAGTGGCGGGACTGTCAACTTC. Protein sequence: CAWSGGTVNF. V usage is TRBV30 and J usage is TRBJ2-7, with D perhaps TRBD2 (6 bases). This CDR3 contains 10 residues. Per the germline V gene, CDR1 is GTSNPN and CDR2 is SVGIG (reference sequence).

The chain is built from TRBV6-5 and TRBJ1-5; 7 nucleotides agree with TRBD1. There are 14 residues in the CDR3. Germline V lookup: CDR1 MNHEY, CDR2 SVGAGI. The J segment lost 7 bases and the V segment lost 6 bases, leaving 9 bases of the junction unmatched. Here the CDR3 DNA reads TGTGCCAGCAGCCCAGGGGGACTCAGGCAGCCCCAGCATTTT. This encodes CASSPGGLRQPQHF.

CDR3 in DNA: TGTGCCAGCAGCTTGGATGGAGGAGGCTACACCTTC. It codes for CASSLDGGGYTF. The chain has TRBV5-6 and TRBJ1-2; D call uncertain. The CDR3 sequence is 12 residues long. CDR1 SGHDT and CDR2 YYEEEE come from the germline V gene. V was shortened by 0 bases and J by 8 bases, with 8 bases between the two germline ends.

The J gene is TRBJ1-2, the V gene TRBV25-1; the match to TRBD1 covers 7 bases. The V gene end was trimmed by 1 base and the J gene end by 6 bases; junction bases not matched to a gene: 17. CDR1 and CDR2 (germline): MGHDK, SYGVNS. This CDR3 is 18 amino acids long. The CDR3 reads CASSELGGAGPVGNGYTF. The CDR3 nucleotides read TGTGCCAGCAGTGAATTAGGGGGCGCGGGACCCGTCGGAAATGGCTACACCTTC.

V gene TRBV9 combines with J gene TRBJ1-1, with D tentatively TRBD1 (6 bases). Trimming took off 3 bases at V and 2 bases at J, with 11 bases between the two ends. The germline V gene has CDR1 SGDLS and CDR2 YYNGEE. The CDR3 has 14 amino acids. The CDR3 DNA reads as TGTGCCAGCAGCGCGACAGGTTCTAACACTGAAGCTTTCTTT. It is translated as CASSATGSNTEAFF.